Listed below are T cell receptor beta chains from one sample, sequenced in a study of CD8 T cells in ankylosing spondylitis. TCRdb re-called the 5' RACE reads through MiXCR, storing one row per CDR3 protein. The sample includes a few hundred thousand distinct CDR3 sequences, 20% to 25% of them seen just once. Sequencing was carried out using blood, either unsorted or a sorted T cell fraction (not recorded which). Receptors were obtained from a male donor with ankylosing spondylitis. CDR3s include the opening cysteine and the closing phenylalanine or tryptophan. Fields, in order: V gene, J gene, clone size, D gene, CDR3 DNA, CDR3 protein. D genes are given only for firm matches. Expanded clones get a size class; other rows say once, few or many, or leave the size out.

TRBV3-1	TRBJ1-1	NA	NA	TGTGCCAGCAGCCAAGGTCGGAGGAACACTGAAGCTTTCTTT	CASSQGRRNTEAFF
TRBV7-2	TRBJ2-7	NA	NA	TGTGCCAGCAGCTCAAGGGGGTTGGGTGGCGAGCAGTACTTC	CASSSRGLGGEQYF
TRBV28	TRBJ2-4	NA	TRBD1	TGTGCCAGCAGTCGGGACAGGGTGAGGAACATTCAGTACTTC	CASSRDRVRNIQYF
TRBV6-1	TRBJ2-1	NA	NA	TGTGCCAGCAGTACCCCGGCAGGGAACAATGAGCAGTTCTTC	CASSTPAGNNEQFF
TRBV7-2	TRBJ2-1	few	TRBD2	TGTGCCAGCAGTTTTGGACTAGCGGGAGTTAATGAGCAGTTCTTC	CASSFGLAGVNEQFF
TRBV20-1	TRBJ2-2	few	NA	TGCAGTGCAAAGAGAGGGAGATTGAACACCGGGGAGCTGTTTTTT	CSAKRGRLNTGELFF
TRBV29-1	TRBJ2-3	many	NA	TGCAGCGTTGAAAGGCCAAGCACAGATACGCAGTATTTT	CSVERPSTDTQYF
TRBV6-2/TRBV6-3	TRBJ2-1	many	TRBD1	TGTGCCAGCAGTTATTCCCCACCAGGGGGTGTCTACAATGAGCAGTTCTTC	CASSYSPPGGVYNEQFF
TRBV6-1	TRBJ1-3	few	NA	TGTGCCAGCAGTGCCATCGAATCTGGAAACACCATATATTTT	CASSAIESGNTIYF
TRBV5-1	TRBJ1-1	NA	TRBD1	TGCGCCAGCAGCTTGGCGGGACAGAGGGCGAACACTGAAGCTTTCTTT	CASSLAGQRANTEAFF
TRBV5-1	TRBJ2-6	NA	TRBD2	TGCGCCAGCAGCTGGTTGGGTAGCGGGGTTGGGGCCAACGTCCTGACTTTC	CASSWLGSGVGANVLTF
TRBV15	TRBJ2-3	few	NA	TGTGCCACCAGCAGAGATGGAAGGGGGAGCACAGATACGCAGTATTTT	CATSRDGRGSTDTQYF
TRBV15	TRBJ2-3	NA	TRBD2	TGTGCCACCAGCAGAGATCGGAGCGGGAGGGTGTCAGATACGCAGTATTTT	CATSRDRSGRVSDTQYF
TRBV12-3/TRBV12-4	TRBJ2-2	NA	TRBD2	TGTGCCAGTCAATCCCTGGGGGCGGGAGGGGACACCGGGGAGCTGTTTTTT	CASQSLGAGGDTGELFF
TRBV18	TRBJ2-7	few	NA	TGTGCCAGCTCACCATCTGGGGGCATCTACGAGCAGTACTTC	CASSPSGGIYEQYF
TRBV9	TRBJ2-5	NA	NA	TGTGCCAGCAGCGTAGATGTGGGGGTGGAGACCCAGTACTTC	CASSVDVGVETQYF
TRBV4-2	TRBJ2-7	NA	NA	TGTGCCAGCAGCCAAGTTAGGTCAGTCCACGAGCAGTACTTC	CASSQVRSVHEQYF
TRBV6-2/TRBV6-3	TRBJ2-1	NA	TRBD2	TGTGCCAGCAGTCCGACGGGAGGTCCGTGGGGTGAGCAGTTCTTC	CASSPTGGPWGEQFF
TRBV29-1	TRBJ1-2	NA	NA	TGCAGCGCCGGGGAGGTGGGTCTTGGCTACACCTTC	CSAGEVGLGYTF
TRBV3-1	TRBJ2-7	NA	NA	TGTGCCAGCAGCCAAGCGGGTACCCACGAGCAGTACTTC	CASSQAGTHEQYF
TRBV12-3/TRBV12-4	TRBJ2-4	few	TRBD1	TGTGCCAGCACCCTGACAGGGGTCAAAAACATTCAGTACTTC	CASTLTGVKNIQYF
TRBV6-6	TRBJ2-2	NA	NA	TGTGCCAGCAGTTACCCCACCGGGGAGCTGTTTTTT	CASSYPTGELFF
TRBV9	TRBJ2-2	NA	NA	TGTGCCAGCAGCGTAGTCGGCGGATCGAACACCGGGGAGCTGTTTTTT	CASSVVGGSNTGELFF
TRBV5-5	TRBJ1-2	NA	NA	TGTGCCAGCAGCTTGGATGGGGGGCCTTTCTATGGCTACACCTTC	CASSLDGGPFYGYTF
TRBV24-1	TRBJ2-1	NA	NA	TGTGCCACCAGTGACCGCTTATACAATGAGCAGTTCTTC	CATSDRLYNEQFF
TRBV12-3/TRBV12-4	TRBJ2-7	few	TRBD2	TGTGCCAGCAGCGGCACCGGACTAGCGGGAGACGAGCAGTACTTC	CASSGTGLAGDEQYF
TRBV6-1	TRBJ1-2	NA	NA	TGTGCCAGCAGTCAGGACAGCGGTCGCGGCTACACCTTC	CASSQDSGRGYTF
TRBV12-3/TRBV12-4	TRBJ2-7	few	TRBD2	TGTGCCAGCAGTCGGACCGGGACTAGAGCTTCTCGCGAGCAGTACTTC	CASSRTGTRASREQYF
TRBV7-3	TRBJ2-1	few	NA	TGTGCCAGCAGCCTAAACCGGGCCCAGAGCTCCTACAATGAGCAGTTCTTC	CASSLNRAQSSYNEQFF
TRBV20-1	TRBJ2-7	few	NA	TGCAGTGCTAGAGTTCTAGGTTGGGACTACGAGCAGTACTTC	CSARVLGWDYEQYF
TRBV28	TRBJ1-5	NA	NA	TGTGCCAGCAGAAATGACTGGAATCAGCCCCAGCATTTT	CASRNDWNQPQHF
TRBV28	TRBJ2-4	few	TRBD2	TGTGCCAGCTTGACTAGCGGGGGAGCCAAAAACATTCAGTACTTC	CASLTSGGAKNIQYF
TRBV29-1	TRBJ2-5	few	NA	TGCAGCCTCCGCAGCGCCCAAGAGACCCAGTACTTC	CSLRSAQETQYF
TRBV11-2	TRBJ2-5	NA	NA	TGTGCCAGCAGCCCCGAGCCTTCCCAAGATTTCCAAGAGACCCAGTACTTC	CASSPEPSQDFQETQYF
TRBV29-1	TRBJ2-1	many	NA	TGCAGCGCGACAGGTTGGGATGAGCAGTTCTTC	CSATGWDEQFF